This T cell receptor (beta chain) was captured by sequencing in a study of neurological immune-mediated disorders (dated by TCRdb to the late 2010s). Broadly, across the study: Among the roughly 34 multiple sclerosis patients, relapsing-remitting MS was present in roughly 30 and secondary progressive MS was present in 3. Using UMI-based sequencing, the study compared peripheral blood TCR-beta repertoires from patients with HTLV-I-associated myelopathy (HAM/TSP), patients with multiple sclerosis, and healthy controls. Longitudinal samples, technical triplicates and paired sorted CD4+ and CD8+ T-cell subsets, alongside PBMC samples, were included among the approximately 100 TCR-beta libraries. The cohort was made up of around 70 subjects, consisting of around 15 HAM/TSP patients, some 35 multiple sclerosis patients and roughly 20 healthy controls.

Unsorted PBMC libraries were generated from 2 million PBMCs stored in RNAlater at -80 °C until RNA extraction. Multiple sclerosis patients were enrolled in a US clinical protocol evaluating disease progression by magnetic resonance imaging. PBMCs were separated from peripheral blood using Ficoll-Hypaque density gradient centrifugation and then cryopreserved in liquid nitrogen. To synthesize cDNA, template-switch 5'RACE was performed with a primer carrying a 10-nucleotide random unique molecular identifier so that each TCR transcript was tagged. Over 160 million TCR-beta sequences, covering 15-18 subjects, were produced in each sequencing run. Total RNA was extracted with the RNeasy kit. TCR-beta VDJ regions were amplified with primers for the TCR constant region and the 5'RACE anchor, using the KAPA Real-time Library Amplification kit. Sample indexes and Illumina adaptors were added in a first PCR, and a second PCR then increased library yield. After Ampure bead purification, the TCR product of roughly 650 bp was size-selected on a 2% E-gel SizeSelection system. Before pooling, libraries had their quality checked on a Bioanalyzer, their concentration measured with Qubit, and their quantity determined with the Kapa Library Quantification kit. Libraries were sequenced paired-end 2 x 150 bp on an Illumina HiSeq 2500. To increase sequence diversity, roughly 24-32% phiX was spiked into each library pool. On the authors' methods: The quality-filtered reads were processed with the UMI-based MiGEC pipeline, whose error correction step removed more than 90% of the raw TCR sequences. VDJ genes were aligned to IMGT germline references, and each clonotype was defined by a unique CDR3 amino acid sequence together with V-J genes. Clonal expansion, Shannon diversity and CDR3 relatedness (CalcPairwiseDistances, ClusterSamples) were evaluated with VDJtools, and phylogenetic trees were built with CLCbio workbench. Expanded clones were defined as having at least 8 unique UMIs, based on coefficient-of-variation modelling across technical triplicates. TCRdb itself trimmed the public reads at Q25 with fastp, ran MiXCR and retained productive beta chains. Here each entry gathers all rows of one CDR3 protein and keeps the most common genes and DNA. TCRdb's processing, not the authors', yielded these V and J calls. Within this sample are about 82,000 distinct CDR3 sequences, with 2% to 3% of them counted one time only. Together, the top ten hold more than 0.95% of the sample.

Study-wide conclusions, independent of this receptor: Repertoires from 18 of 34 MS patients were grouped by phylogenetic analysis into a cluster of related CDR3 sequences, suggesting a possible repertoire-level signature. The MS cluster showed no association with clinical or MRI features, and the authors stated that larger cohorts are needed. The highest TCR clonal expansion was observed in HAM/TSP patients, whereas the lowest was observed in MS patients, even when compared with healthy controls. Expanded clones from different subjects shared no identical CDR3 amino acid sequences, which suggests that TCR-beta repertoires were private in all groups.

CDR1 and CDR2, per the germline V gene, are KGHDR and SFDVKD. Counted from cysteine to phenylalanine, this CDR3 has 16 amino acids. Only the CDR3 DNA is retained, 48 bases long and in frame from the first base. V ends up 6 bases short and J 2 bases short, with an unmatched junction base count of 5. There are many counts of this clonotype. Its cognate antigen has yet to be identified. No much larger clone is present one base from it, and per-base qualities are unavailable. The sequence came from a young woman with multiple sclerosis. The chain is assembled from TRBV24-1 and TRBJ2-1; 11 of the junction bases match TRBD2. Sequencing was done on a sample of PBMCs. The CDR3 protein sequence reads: CATSPRSGRAYNEQFF. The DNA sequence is TGTGCCACCAGTCCTCGTAGCGGGAGGGCCTACAATGAGCAGTTCTTC.